This entry lists 6 T cell receptor beta chains sequenced from one sample in a study of radiotherapy plus CTLA-4 blockade in lung cancer. Clones were read by immunoSEQ multiplex PCR, and TCRdb kept only the in-frame ones, dropping some. The sample has approximately 60,000 clones; 60% to 85% are singletons. The specimen comprised peripheral blood, sampled from a patient treated with radiotherapy plus ipilimumab. These TCRs come from a human donor with non-small cell lung cancer who had a complete response to radiotherapy plus ipilimumab.

The chain combines TRBV7-2 with TRBJ1-1; the D gene is possibly TRBD1 (5 bases). Germline-derived CDR1 and CDR2 are SGHTA and FQGNSA. V lost 2 bases, J lost 1 base, and 17 bases lay in between. The CDR3 spans 17 residues. CDR3 DNA sequence: TGTGCCAGCAGCTTACCCGCGCGGGGGAAGGGGAACACTGAAGCTTTCTTT. It translates to CASSLPARGKGNTEAFF.

The chain is built from TRBV11-2 and TRBJ1-3; D unresolved. The germline V gene has CDR1 SGHAT and CDR2 FQNNGV. The CDR3 covers 12 residues. The V gene lost 5 bases and the J gene lost 13 bases, with 15 bases spanning the gap. CDR3 sequence: CASSPSAARIYF. The DNA for the CDR3 is TGTGCCAGCAGCCCCTCGGCAGCCCGTATATATTTT.

The J gene is TRBJ1-2, the V gene TRBV10-2; weak D call: TRBD1 (5 bases). The CDR3 loop spans 13 amino acids. With 3 bases removed from V and 14 bases from J, the gap between germline ends came to 19 bases. Germline V lookup: CDR1 WSHSY, CDR2 SAAADI. This CDR3 is CASSEEYGGGETF. CDR3 DNA sequence: TGCGCCAGCAGTGAAGAGTATGGTGGGGGAGAGACCTTC.

This rearrangement joins TRBV6-1 to TRBJ1-1; TRBD1 aligns across 10 bases. Germline assignment: CDR1 MNHNS and CDR2 SASEGT. This CDR3 spans 15 amino acids. The trim removed 5 bases at V and 8 bases at J, leaving 11 bases unmatched. The CDR3 nucleotides read TGTGCCAGCAGTTTTTGGACAGGGGGGATTCTCGAAGCTTTCTTT. It yields the protein CASSFWTGGILEAFF.

The CDR3, as DNA: TGTGCCAGCAGCTTAGCGACACTAGCGGGAGGGGGTGAGCAGTTCTTC. Translating it yields CASSLATLAGGGEQFF. The chain carries TRBV7-9 and TRBJ2-1; 13 bases fit TRBD2. Trimming took 0 bases from V and 9 from J; bases not matched to a gene: 5. CDR1 and CDR2 (germline): SEHNR, FQNEAQ (reference sequence). The CDR3 totals 16 residues.

This rearrangement joins TRBV9 to TRBJ2-7; either TRBD1 or TRBD2 may fit D (5 bases each). Germline V gene lookup returns CDR1 SGDLS and CDR2 YYNGEE. Trimming removed 4 bases from V and 6 bases from J, with 17 bases in between. The CDR3 length is 14 residues. CDR3 in amino acids: CASSTAHFGAEQYF. The CDR3, as DNA: TGTGCCAGCAGCACCGCCCACTTCGGGGCCGAGCAGTACTTC.